This T cell receptor (beta chain) was sequenced in a study of post-analysis software for immune sequencing data. Study-wide results and caveats: TRBV5-6, TRBV5-1 and TRBV20-1 belonged to a set of roughly 5 TRBV segments that were more frequent in patients than controls.

Incorporated into the TCR beta cDNA libraries were unique molecular identifiers, which served to reduce PCR and sequencing biases. Some 500,000 cDNA molecules were obtained from about 1 to 10 million T cells. TCRdb re-called the PCR reads with MiXCR, one entry per CDR3 protein. Of about 770,000 distinct CDR3 sequences listed, about half are singletons. The V end lost 7 bases, the J end lost 6 bases, and 19 bases lay between the germline ends. The length of the CDR3 is 14 residues. The germline CDR1 and CDR2 sequences are SQVTM and ANQGSEA. Notes on this clonotype: Antigen specificity is unknown.

This chain joins TRBV29-1 and TRBJ2-1, with D perhaps TRBD2 (5 bases). Sequencing was done on a sample of blood. The source of this sequence is a girl under 18 with multiple sclerosis. Written as DNA, the CDR3 is TGCAGCGGCCTAAGAGCGGCCAACGTCAATGAGCAGTTCTTC. Translation: CSGLRAANVNEQFF.